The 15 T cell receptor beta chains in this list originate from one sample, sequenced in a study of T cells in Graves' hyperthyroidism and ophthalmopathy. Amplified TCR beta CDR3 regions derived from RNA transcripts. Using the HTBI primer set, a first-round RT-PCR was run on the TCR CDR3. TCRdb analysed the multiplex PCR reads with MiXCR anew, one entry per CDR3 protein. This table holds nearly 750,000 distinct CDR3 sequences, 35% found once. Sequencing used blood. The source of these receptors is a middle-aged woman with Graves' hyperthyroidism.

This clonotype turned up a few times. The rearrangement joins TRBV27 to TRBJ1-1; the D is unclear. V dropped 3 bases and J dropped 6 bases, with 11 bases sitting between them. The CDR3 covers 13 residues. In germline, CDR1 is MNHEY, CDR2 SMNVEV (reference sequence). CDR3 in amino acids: CASSLSGRAEAFF. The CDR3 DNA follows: TGTGCCAGCAGTTTGTCCGGTAGGGCTGAAGCTTTCTTT.

Written as DNA, the CDR3 is TGTGCCAGCAGACGTGACAGGGGACAGTCAGGGGCCTCTAATTCACCCCTCCACTTT. It codes for CASRRDRGQSGASNSPLHF. The chain couples TRBV7-2 to TRBJ1-6, with 8 bases aligning to TRBD1. J was trimmed by 6 bases and V by 6 bases; bases with no gene match: 19. This CDR3 region has 19 residues. The germline CDR1 and CDR2 sequences are SGHTA and FQGNSA.

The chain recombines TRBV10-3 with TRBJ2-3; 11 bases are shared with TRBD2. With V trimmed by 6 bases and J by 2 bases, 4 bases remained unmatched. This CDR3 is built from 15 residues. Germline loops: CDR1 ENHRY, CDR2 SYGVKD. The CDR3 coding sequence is TGTGCCATCAGGGGACTAGCGGAGAACACAGATACGCAGTATTTT. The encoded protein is CAIRGLAENTDTQYF.

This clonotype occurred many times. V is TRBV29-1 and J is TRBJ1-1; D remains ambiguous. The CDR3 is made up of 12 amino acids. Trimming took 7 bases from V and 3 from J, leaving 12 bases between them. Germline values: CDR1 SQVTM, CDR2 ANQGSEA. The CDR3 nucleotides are TGCAGCGCCTATGGTTGGGACACTGAAGCTTTCTTT. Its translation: CSAYGWDTEAFF.

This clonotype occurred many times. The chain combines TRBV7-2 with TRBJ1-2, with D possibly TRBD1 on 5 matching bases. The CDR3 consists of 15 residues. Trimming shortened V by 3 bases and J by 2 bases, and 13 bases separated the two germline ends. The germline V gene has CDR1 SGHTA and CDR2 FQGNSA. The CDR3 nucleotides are TGTGCCAGCAGCTTTCACTCCGCAGGGAACTATGGCTACACCTTC. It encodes CASSFHSAGNYGYTF.

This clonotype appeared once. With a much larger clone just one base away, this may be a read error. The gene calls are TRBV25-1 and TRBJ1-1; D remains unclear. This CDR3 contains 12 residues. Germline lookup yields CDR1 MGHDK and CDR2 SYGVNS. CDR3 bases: TGTGCCGGCAGTGAATACGGGTCTGAAGCTTTCTTT. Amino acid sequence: CAGSEYGSEAFF.

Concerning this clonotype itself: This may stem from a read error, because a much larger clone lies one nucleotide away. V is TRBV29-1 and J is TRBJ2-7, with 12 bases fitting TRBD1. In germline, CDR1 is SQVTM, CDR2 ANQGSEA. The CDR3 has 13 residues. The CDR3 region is CSVGGQGAYGQYF. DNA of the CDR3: TGCAGCGTTGGGGGACAGGGGGCCTACGGGCAGTACTTC.

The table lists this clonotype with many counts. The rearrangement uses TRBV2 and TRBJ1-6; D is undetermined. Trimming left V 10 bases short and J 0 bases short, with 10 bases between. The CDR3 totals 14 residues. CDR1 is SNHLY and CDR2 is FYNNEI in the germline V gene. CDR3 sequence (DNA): TGTGCCACTCAAATTGACTCCTATAATTCACCCCTCCACTTT. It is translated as CATQIDSYNSPLHF.

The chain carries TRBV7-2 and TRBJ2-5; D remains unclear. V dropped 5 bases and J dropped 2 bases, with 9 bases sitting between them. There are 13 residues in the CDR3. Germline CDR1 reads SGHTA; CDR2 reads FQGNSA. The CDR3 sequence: CASSRRQQETQYF. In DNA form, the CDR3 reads TGTGCCAGCAGCCGTCGGCAGCAAGAGACCCAGTACTTC.

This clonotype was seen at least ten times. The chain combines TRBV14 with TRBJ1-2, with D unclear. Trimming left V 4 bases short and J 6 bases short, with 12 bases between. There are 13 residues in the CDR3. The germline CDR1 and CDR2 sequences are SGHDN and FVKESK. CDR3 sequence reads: CASSLRSSHGYTF. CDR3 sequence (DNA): TGTGCCAGCAGCCTCCGATCTTCCCATGGCTACACCTTC.

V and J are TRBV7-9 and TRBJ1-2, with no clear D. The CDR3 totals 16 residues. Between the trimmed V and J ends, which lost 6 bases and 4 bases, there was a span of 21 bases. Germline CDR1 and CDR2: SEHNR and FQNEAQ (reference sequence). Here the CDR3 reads CASSYELAPVGYGYTF. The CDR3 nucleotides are TGTGCCAGCAGTTACGAGCTAGCCCCGGTGGGCTATGGCTACACCTTC.

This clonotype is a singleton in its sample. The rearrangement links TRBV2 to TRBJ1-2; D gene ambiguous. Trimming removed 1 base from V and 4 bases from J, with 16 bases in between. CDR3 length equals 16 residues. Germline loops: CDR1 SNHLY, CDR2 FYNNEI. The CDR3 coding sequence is TGTGCCAGCAGTGAAGGGCCGCCGGGCCACTTCTATGGCTACACCTTC. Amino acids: CASSEGPPGHFYGYTF.

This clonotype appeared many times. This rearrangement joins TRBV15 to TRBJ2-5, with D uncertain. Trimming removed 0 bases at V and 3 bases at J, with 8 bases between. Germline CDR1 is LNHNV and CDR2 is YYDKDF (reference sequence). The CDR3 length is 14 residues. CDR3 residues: CATSRDLRKETQYF. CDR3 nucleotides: TGTGCCACCAGCAGAGATCTCAGAAAAGAGACCCAGTACTTC. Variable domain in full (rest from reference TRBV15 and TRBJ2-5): DAMVIQNPRYQVTQFGKPVTLSCSQTLNHNVMYWYQQKSSQAPKLLFHYYDKDFNNEADTPDNFQSRRPNTSFCFLDIRSPGLGDTAMYLCATSRDLRKETQYFGPGTRLLVL.

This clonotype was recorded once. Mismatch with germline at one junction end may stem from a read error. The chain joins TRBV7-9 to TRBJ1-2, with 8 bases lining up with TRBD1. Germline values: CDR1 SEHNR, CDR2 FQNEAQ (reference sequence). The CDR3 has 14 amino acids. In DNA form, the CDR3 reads TGCGCCAGCAGCCCAGACAGGGGAGAGGATGGCTACACCTTC. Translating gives CASSPDRGEDGYTF.

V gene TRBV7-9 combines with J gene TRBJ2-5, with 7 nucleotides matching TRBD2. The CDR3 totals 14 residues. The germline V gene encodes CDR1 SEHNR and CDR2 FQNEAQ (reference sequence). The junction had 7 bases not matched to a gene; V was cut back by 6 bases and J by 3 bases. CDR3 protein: CASSTLGREETQYF. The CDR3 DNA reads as TGTGCCAGCAGTACCTTGGGGAGGGAAGAGACCCAGTACTTC.